This TCR beta chain comes out of a study of cytomegalovirus exposure and HLA in healthy donors. 13 Jbeta primers and 60 Vbeta primers were used for the PCR. Repertoires were generated with immunoSEQ multiplex PCR, while TCRdb's copy carries only in-frame clones and drops some. The table includes about 140,000 clones, approximately 79% detected once. V shed 6 bases and J shed 5 bases, with 22 bases lying between them. Germline V gives CDR1 SGHTA, CDR2 FQGTGA. The CDR3 covers 17 residues. Sample: PBMCs. The rearrangement links TRBV7-3 to TRBJ2-2; D might be TRBD1 (6 bases). This receptor was taken from a woman between 45 and 65 years old in good health and CMV-seropositive. The CDR3 sequence: CASRNPTGIGITGELFF. The CDR3 DNA reads TGTGCCAGCAGGAACCCTACAGGGATAGGAATAACCGGGGAGCTGTTTTTT.